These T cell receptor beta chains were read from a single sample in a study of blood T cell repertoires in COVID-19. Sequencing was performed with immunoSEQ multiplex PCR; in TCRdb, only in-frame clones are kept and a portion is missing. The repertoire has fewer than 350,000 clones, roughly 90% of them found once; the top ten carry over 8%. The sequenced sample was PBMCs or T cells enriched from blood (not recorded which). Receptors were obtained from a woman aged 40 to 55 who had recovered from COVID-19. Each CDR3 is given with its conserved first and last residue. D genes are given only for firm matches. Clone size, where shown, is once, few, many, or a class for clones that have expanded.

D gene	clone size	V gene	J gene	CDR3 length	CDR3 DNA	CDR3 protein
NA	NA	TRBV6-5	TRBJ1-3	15	TGTGCCAGCAGTTATGGTCGAGGGCTGGGAAACACCATATATTTT	CASSYGRGLGNTIYF
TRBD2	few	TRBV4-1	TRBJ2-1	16	TGCGCCAGCAGCCAAGAAGGGACTAGCGGGAAGGGCGAGCAGTTCTTC	CASSQEGTSGKGEQFF
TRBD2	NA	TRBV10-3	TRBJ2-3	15	TGTGCCATCAGTCTTAGCGGGGTCCGCACAGATACGCAGTATTTT	CAISLSGVRTDTQYF
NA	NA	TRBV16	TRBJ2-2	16	TGTGTCAGCAGCCAGCAGGGACACCGGGGAACCGGGGAGCTGTTTTTT	CVSSQQGHRGTGELFF
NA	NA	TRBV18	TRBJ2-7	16	TGTGCCAGCTCACCACCCGGGACAGCGGGCTCCTACGAGCAGTACTTC	CASSPPGTAGSYEQYF
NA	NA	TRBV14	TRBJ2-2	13	TGTGCCAGCAGCCAAGTATCCGTCGGGGAGCTGTTTTTT	CASSQVSVGELFF
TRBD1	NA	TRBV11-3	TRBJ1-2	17	TGTGCCAGCAGCTTAGATAAACCCGGGACAGGTCCCTATGGCTACACCTTC	CASSLDKPGTGPYGYTF
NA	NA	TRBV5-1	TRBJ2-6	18	TGCGCCAGCAGCTTGAAGAGCAGCGGACTCTCTGGGGCCAACGTCCTGACTTTC	CASSLKSSGLSGANVLTF
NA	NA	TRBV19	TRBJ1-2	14	TGTGCCAGTAGTACTCAGGGATTGGACTATGGCTACACCTTC	CASSTQGLDYGYTF
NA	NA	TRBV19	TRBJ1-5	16	TGTGCCAGTAGTATAGGACAGGATGTAAGCAATCAGCCCCAGCATTTT	CASSIGQDVSNQPQHF